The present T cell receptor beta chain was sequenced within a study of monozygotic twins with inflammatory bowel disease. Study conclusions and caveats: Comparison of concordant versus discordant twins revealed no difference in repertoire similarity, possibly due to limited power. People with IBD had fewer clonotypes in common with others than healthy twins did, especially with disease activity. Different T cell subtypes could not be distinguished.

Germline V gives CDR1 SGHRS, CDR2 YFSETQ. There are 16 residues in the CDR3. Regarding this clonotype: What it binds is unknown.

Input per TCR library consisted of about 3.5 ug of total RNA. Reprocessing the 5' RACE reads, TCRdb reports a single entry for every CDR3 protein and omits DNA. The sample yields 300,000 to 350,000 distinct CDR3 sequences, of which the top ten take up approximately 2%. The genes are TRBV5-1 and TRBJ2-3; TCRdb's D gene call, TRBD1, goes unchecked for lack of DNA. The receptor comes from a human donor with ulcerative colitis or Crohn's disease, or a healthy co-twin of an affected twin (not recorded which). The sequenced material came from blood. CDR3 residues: CASSLEGQVSTDTQYF.